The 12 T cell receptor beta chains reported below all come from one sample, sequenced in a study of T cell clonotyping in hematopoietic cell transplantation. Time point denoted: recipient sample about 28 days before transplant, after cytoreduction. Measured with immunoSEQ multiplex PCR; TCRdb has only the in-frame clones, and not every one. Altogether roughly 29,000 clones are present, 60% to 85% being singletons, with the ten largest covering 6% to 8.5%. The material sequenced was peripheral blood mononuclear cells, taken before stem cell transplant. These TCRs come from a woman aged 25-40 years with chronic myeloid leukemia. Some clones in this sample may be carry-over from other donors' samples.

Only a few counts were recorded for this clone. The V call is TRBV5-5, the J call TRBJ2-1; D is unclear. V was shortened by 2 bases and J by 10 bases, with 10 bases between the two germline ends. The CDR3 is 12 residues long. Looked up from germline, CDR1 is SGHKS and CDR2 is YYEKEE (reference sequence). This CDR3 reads CASSFSGREQFF. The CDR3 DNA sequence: TGTGCCAGCAGCTTCTCCGGCAGGGAGCAGTTCTTC.

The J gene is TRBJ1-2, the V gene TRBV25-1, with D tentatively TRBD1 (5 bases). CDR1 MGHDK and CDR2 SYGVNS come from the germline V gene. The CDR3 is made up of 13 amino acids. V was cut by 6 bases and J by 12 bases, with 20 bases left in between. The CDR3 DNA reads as TGTGCCAGCAGAAACCGGGACCGTCTCGTTAACACCTTC. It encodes CASRNRDRLVNTF.

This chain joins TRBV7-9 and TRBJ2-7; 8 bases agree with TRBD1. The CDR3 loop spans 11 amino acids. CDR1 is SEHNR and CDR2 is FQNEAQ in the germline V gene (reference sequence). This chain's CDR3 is CAYRGSYEQYV. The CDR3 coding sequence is TGTGCGTACAGGGGGTCCTACGAGCAGTACGTC.

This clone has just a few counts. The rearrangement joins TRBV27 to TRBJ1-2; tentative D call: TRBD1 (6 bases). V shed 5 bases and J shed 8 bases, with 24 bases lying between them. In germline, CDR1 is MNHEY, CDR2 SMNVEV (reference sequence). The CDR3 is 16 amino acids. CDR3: CASSPVDGGRLGGYTF. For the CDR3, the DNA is TGTGCCAGCAGTCCAGTTGACGGGGGCCGGCTAGGGGGCTACACCTTC.

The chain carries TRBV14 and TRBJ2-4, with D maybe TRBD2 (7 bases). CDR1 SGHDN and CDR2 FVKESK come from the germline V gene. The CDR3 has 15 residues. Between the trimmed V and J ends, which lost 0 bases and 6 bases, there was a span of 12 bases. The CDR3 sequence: CASSQDWGGGNIQYF. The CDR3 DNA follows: TGTGCCAGCAGCCAAGATTGGGGAGGGGGAAACATTCAGTACTTC.

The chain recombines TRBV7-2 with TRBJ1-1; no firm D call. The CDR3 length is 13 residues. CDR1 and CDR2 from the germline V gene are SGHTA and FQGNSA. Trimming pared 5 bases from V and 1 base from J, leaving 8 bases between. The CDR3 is CASSTYQNTEAFF. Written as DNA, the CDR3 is TGTGCCAGCAGCACTTACCAGAACACTGAAGCTTTCTTT. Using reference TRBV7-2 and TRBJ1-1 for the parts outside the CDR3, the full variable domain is GAGVSQSPSNKVTEKGKDVELRCDPISGHTALYWYRQSLGQGLEFLIYFQGNSAPDKSGLPSDRFSAERTGGSVSTLTIQRTQQEDSAVYLCASSTYQNTEAFFGQGTRLTVV.

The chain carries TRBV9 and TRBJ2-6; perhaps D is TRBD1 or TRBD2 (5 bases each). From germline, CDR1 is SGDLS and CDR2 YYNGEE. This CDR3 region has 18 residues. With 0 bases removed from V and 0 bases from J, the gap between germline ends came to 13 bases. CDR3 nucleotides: TGTGCCAGCAGCGTAGGGTGGGACGGTCACTCTGGGGCCAACGTCCTGACTTTC. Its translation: CASSVGWDGHSGANVLTF.

CDR3 loop: CASRGAGNTIYF. The CDR3 bases are TGTGCCAGCAGGGGGGCTGGAAACACCATATATTTT. The rearrangement joins TRBV6-5 to TRBJ1-3; TRBD1 might be the D (5 bases). Germline CDR1 and CDR2: MNHEY and SVGAGI. V lost 6 bases and J 2 bases, leaving 5 bases between the germline ends. The CDR3 is 12 amino acids.

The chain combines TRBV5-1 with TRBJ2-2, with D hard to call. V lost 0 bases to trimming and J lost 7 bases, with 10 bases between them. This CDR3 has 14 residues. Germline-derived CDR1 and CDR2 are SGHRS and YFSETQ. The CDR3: CASSLEAVVGELFF. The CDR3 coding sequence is TGCGCCAGCAGCTTGGAAGCTGTTGTCGGGGAGCTGTTTTTT.

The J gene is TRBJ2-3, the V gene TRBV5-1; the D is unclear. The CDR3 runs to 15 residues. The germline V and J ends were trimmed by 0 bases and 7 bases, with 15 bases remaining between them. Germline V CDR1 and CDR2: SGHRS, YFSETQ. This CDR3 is CASSLAGPRYNTQYF. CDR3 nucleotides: TGCGCCAGCAGCTTGGCAGGCCCCCGCTACAATACGCAGTATTTT. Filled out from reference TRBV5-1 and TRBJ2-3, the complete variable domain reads KAGVTQTPRYLIKTRGQQVTLSCSPISGHRSVSWYQQTPGQGLQFLFEYFSETQRNKGNFPGRFSGRQFSNSRSEMNVSTLELGDSALYLCASSLAGPRYNTQYFGPGTRLTVL.

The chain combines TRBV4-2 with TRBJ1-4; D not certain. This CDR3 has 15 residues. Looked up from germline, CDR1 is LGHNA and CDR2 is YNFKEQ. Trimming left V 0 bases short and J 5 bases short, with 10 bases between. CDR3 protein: CASSQDSLRNEKLFF. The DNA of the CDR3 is TGTGCCAGCAGCCAAGATAGTCTGAGGAATGAAAAACTGTTTTTT.

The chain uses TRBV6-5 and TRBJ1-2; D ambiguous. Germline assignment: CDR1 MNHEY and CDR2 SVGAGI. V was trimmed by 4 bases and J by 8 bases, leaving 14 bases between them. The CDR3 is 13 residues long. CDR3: CASSSGEGRGYTF. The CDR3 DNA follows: TGTGCCAGCAGTTCGGGAGAAGGGAGGGGCTACACCTTC.